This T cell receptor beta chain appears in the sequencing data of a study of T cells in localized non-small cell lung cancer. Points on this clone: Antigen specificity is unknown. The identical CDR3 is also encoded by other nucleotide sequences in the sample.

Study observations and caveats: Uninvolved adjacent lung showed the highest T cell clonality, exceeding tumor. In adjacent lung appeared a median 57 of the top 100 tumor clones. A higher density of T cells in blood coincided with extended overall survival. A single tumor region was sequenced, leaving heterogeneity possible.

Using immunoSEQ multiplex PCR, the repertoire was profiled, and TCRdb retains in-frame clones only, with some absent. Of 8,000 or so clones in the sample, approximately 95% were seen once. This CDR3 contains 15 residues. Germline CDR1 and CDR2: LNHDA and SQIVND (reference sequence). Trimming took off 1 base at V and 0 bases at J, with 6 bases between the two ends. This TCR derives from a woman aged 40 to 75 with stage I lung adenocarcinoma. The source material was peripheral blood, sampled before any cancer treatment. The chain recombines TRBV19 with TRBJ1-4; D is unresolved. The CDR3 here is CASSIGTATNEKLFF. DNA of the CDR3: TGTGCCAGTAGTATAGGAACAGCAACTAATGAAAAACTGTTTTTT.